Below, 5 T cell receptor beta chains from the same sample are listed, as sequenced in a study of blood T cell repertoires in COVID-19. Sequencing was performed with immunoSEQ multiplex PCR; in TCRdb, only in-frame clones are kept and a portion is missing. The sample lists approximately 310,000 clones, more than 70% occurring once. The source material was peripheral blood. Every receptor here comes from a woman between 45 and 65 years old who had recovered from COVID-19.

V usage is TRBV6-2 or TRBV6-3 and J usage is TRBJ2-1; the D gene is possibly TRBD1 (6 bases). V lost 5 bases to trimming and J lost 7 bases, with 9 bases between them. Germline CDR1 is MNHEY and CDR2 is SVGEGT. This CDR3 is built from 12 residues. DNA of the CDR3: TGTGCCAGCAGTGCCACAGGGAATGAGCAGTTCTTC. This encodes CASSATGNEQFF.

The chain combines TRBV4-1 with TRBJ2-3, with no clear D. The CDR3 has 11 amino acids. Germline loops: CDR1 MGHRA, CDR2 YSYEKL. The ends were cut back, 3 bases at V and 7 bases at J, with 5 bases in the middle. CDR3 amino acids: CASSHTNTQYF. The CDR3, as DNA: TGCGCCAGCAGCCATACTAATACGCAGTATTTT.

V and J are TRBV7-2 and TRBJ1-2, with D maybe TRBD1 (6 bases). Germline V CDR1 and CDR2: SGHTA, FQGNSA. The CDR3 runs 15 residues. V was pared by 5 bases and J by 4 bases, with 17 bases between. CDR3 sequence reads: CASSPDRRPSYGYTF. The CDR3 bases are TGTGCCAGCAGCCCTGACAGGCGTCCTAGCTATGGCTACACCTTC.

In DNA form, the CDR3 reads TGTGCCAGCAGCCGACAGGGATTGGGGCGGAATGAGCAGTTCTTC. This encodes CASSRQGLGRNEQFF. The chain employs TRBV6-5 and TRBJ2-1; 7 bases match TRBD1. CDR3 length: 15 residues. The V and J ends lost 6 bases and 7 bases, in that order; junction bases with no gene match: 12. CDR1 is MNHEY and CDR2 is SVGAGI in the germline V gene.

Turning to this clone: The junction departs from germline at one end; a sequencing error may be responsible. V is TRBV7-7 and J is TRBJ2-5; TRBD2 is a possible D gene (6 bases). Looked up from germline, CDR1 is SSHAT and CDR2 is FNYEAQ (reference sequence). This CDR3 is 18 amino acids long. CDR3 DNA sequence: TGTGCTAGCAGCTTAGGCTTAAGGCTGGGGGGAAGGCCAGAGACCCAGTACTTC. This translates into CASSLGLRLGGRPETQYF.